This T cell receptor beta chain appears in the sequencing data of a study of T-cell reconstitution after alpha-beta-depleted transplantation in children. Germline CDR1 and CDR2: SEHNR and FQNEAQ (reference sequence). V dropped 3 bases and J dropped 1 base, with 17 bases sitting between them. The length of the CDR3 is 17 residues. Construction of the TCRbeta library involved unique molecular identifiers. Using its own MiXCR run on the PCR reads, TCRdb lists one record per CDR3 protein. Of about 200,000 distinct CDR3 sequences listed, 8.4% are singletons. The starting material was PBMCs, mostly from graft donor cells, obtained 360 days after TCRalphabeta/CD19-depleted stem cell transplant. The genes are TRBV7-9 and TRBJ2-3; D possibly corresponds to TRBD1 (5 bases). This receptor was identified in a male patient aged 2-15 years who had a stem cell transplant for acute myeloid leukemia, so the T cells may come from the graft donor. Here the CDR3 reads CASSFSAGRLGTDTQYF. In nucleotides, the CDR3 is TGTGCCAGCAGCTTCTCGGCAGGGCGTCTGGGCACAGATACGCAGTATTTT.